The 29 T cell receptor beta chains given below trace back to one sample, sequenced in a study of graft-versus-host responses after intestinal transplantation. Only in-frame clones appear in the TCRdb table, and some are missing; sequencing was by immunoSEQ multiplex PCR. Among some 85,000 clones listed, less than 95% were seen once. The antigens for these receptors are not known. The sequencing here drew on unstimulated CD8+ T cells sorted from spleen or lymph node cells, taken before transplant. These TCRs come from a human donor who was the organ donor for an intestinal transplant.

The rearrangement joins TRBV6-1 to TRBJ2-7, with 11 bases lining up with TRBD1. Germline V gene sequence: CDR1 MNHNS, CDR2 SASEGT. Trimming at V came to 3 bases and at J to 6 bases, leaving 7 bases not matched to a gene. The CDR3 is made up of 15 amino acids. CDR3 nucleotides: TGTGCCAGCAGTGAGGTACGGACAGGGGGCCGCGAGCAGTACTTC. Its protein product is CASSEVRTGGREQYF.

This chain joins TRBV4-2 and TRBJ2-7; no clear D. Germline-derived CDR1 and CDR2 are LGHNA and YNFKEQ. The V gene lost 3 bases and the J gene lost 1 base, with 7 bases spanning the gap. This CDR3 contains 13 residues. CDR3 amino acids: CASSQAVSYEQYF. CDR3 DNA: TGTGCCAGCAGCCAGGCAGTTTCCTACGAGCAGTACTTC.

The genes are TRBV15 and TRBJ2-5, with 8 bases matching TRBD1. Germline lookup yields CDR1 LNHNV and CDR2 YYDKDF (reference sequence). The CDR3 loop spans 16 amino acids. V lost 3 bases and J lost 5; bases outside the gene matches: 11. The chain's CDR3 is CATSSSGGASSETQYF. CDR3 nucleotide sequence: TGTGCCACCAGCAGCTCAGGGGGCGCTTCTTCCGAGACCCAGTACTTC.

The chain employs TRBV9 and TRBJ1-4; no reliable D call. The germline gives CDR1 SGDLS, CDR2 YYNGEE. The CDR3 totals 15 residues. V lost 0 bases, J lost 3 bases, and 9 bases lay in between. The CDR3: CASSVAWLPNEKLFF. CDR3 nucleotide sequence: TGTGCCAGCAGCGTAGCGTGGCTTCCTAATGAAAAACTGTTTTTT.

V gene TRBV7-9 combines with J gene TRBJ1-2; tentative D call: TRBD1 (5 bases). The V gene lost 1 base and the J gene lost 6 bases, with 15 bases spanning the gap. CDR1 and CDR2 from the germline V gene are SEHNR and FQNEAQ (reference sequence). The CDR3 has 15 residues. CDR3 protein: CASSLVSGRVDGYTF. CDR3 sequence (DNA): TGTGCCAGCAGCTTAGTCTCGGGCAGGGTGGATGGCTACACCTTC. Looking up the rest from reference TRBV7-9 and TRBJ1-2 gives the full variable domain: DTGVSQNPRHKITKRGQNVTFRCDPISEHNRLYWYRQTLGQGPEFLTYFQNEAQLEKSRLLSDRFSAERPKGSFSTLEIQRTEQGDSAMYLCASSLVSGRVDGYTFGSGTRLTVV.

The chain employs TRBV27 and TRBJ1-5; possibly TRBD1 for D (6 bases). With 5 bases removed from V and 7 bases from J, the gap between germline ends came to 15 bases. CDR1 and CDR2 (germline): MNHEY, SMNVEV (reference sequence). The CDR3 is 14 amino acids. The CDR3: CASSRQVEGQPQHF. CDR3 bases: TGTGCCAGCAGTCGACAGGTTGAGGGACAGCCCCAGCATTTT.

Turning to this clone: Other DNA variants within this sample encode the same CDR3. V usage is TRBV2 and J usage is TRBJ2-5, with 10 bases aligning to TRBD2. The germline CDR1 and CDR2 sequences are SNHLY and FYNNEI. The CDR3 is made up of 16 amino acids. The J segment lost 2 bases and the V segment lost 5 bases, leaving 8 bases of the junction unmatched. This CDR3 reads CASSIRLAGGQETQYF. In DNA form, the CDR3 reads TGTGCCAGCAGTATTCGGTTAGCGGGGGGACAAGAGACCCAGTACTTC.

This chain links TRBV7-9 with TRBJ2-3, with 10 nucleotides matching TRBD2. The CDR3 runs to 16 residues. Per germline, CDR1 SEHNR and CDR2 FQNEAQ (reference sequence). V lost 1 base, J lost 6 bases, and 7 bases stayed unmatched. The CDR3 DNA reads as TGTGCCAGCAGCTTAGGGACTAGCGGCTGGGGGGATACGCAGTATTTT. This gives the protein CASSLGTSGWGDTQYF.

CDR3: CASSWTASSYGYTF. The CDR3, as DNA: TGTGCCAGCAGTTGGACAGCCTCTTCCTATGGCTACACCTTC. The V call is TRBV28, the J call TRBJ1-2; D perhaps matches TRBD1 (6 bases). Between the trimmed V and J ends, which lost 4 bases and 4 bases, there was a span of 13 bases. The CDR3 is made up of 14 amino acids. Germline V gene lookup returns CDR1 MDHEN and CDR2 SYDVKM.

V is TRBV9 and J is TRBJ2-5; D perhaps matches TRBD2 (5 bases). The better agreement between TRBJ2-7 and the DNA end casts doubt on the J call. The CDR3 is 13 residues long. Germline V gene sequence: CDR1 SGDLS, CDR2 YYNGEE. The CDR3 loop is CASSEGVTYEQYF. CDR3 nucleotide sequence: TGTGCCAGCAGCGAGGGAGTTACCTACGAGCAGTACTTC.

This rearrangement joins TRBV21-1 to TRBJ1-6. TRBV21-1 is classified as a pseudogene. The CDR3 runs 16 residues. CDR3 sequence: CASSPSKSSYNSPLHF. The CDR3 nucleotides are TGTGCCAGCAGCCCTAGTAAGAGCTCCTATAATTCACCCCTCCACTTT.

The V gene is TRBV7-2, the J gene TRBJ2-7; TRBD2 matches 8 bases. The junction had 10 bases not matched to a gene; V was cut back by 2 bases and J by 4 bases. Germline V lookup: CDR1 SGHTA, CDR2 FQGNSA. The CDR3 length is 16 residues. CDR3 nucleotides: TGTGCCAGCAGCTTAAGCGCGGGACTAGTCTTTTACGAGCAGTACTTC. Protein product: CASSLSAGLVFYEQYF.

The rearrangement uses TRBV4-3 and TRBJ2-7, with D possibly being TRBD2 (7 bases). The CDR3 sequence is 16 residues long. V was cut by 3 bases and J by 4 bases, with 19 bases left in between. Germline-derived CDR1 and CDR2 are LGHNA and YSLEER. The CDR3 sequence is CASSQGSGGTGYEQYF. The CDR3 nucleotides are TGCGCCAGCAGCCAGGGCTCGGGGGGCACCGGTTACGAGCAGTACTTC.

The chain links TRBV7-2 to TRBJ1-1; TRBD1 matches 8 bases. This CDR3 contains 13 residues. Trimming at V came to 7 bases and at J to 4 bases, leaving 5 bases not matched to a gene. CDR1 is SGHTA, CDR2 FQGNSA, per germline. The DNA of the CDR3 is TGTGCCAGCACTCAAGACAGGGGCACTGAAGCTTTCTTT. Translating it yields CASTQDRGTEAFF.

The genes are TRBV13 and TRBJ1-1; unclear D gene. With 3 bases removed from V and 2 bases from J, the gap between germline ends came to 10 bases. There are 14 residues in the CDR3. CDR1 and CDR2 (germline): PRHDT, FYEKMQ (reference sequence). The CDR3: CASSFFPGNTEAFF. CDR3 bases: TGTGCCAGCAGCTTCTTTCCAGGTAACACTGAAGCTTTCTTT.

The chain employs TRBV27 and TRBJ2-7, with D possibly being TRBD2 (7 bases). The germline V gene has CDR1 MNHEY and CDR2 SMNVEV (reference sequence). The CDR3 runs to 15 residues. Trimming took off 6 bases at V and 0 bases at J, with 15 bases between the two ends. In nucleotides, the CDR3 is TGTGCCAGCAGGGTGGTGGGGGGGCGCTCCTACGAGCAGTACTTC. Translating gives CASRVVGGRSYEQYF.

This chain joins TRBV4-3 and TRBJ2-3, with 8 bases fitting TRBD1. Germline CDR1 and CDR2: LGHNA and YSLEER. This CDR3 contains 17 residues. The junction had 12 bases not matched to a gene; V was cut back by 4 bases and J by 3 bases. Written as DNA, the CDR3 is TGCGCCAGCAGCCTTGGTATAGGGACAGGAGAGACAGATACGCAGTATTTT. Translated, it gives CASSLGIGTGETDTQYF.

This clone was observed once. The rearrangement joins TRBV29-1 to TRBJ1-4; 9 nucleotides line up with TRBD1. Germline assignment: CDR1 SQVTM and CDR2 ANQGSEA. This CDR3 spans 13 amino acids. V was pared by 6 bases and J by 6 bases, with 5 bases of the junction left unmatched. CDR3 in DNA: TGCAGCGTGAGGCGGGACAGGGATGAAAAACTGTTTTTT. Protein product: CSVRRDRDEKLFF.

This clone was picked up one time. V and J are TRBV9 and TRBJ1-5, with a possible D match to TRBD1 (5 bases). The CDR3 runs 16 residues. Germline CDR1 and CDR2: SGDLS and YYNGEE. The germline V and J ends were trimmed by 4 bases and 0 bases, with 14 bases remaining between them. CDR3 sequence reads: CASSPGGGYSNQPQHF. The CDR3 nucleotides are TGTGCCAGCAGCCCGGGGGGGGGTTATAGCAATCAGCCCCAGCATTTT.

The rearrangement joins TRBV29-1 to TRBJ1-1; no clear D. The CDR3 consists of 12 residues. Per germline, CDR1 SQVTM and CDR2 ANQGSEA. The V gene lost 7 bases and the J gene lost 5 bases, with 14 bases spanning the gap. CDR3 bases: TGCAGCGCTTTGACAAGATGGACTGAAGCTTTCTTT. Translated: CSALTRWTEAFF.

The genes are TRBV5-8 and TRBJ2-3, with 7 bases lining up with TRBD1. This CDR3 has 14 residues. With V trimmed by 6 bases and J by 1 base, 5 bases remained unmatched. CDR1 and CDR2 (germline): SGHTS, YDEGEE. The chain's CDR3 is CASNLGQGTDTQYF. The CDR3 bases are TGTGCCAGCAACCTAGGACAGGGCACAGATACGCAGTATTTT.

The chain uses TRBV4-3 and TRBJ1-4; D call uncertain. V was clipped by 0 bases and J by 8 bases, with 10 bases between them. There are 14 residues in the CDR3. Germline CDR1 reads LGHNA; CDR2 reads YSLEER. The DNA of the CDR3 is TGCGCCAGCAGCCAAGACAGTAGCGGGGAAAAACTGTTTTTT. Protein: CASSQDSSGEKLFF.

The chain has TRBV13 and TRBJ2-7; a possible D gene is TRBD2 (7 bases). The CDR3 consists of 14 residues. Germline CDR1 PRHDT, CDR2 FYEKMQ (reference sequence). V gave up 1 base and J gave up 3 bases, with 10 bases separating them. CDR3 in amino acids: CASSLAGGVYEQYF. The CDR3 DNA reads as TGTGCCAGCAGCTTAGCGGGGGGCGTCTACGAGCAGTACTTC.

The chain has TRBV13 and TRBJ2-5, with TRBD1 identical over 7 bases. The tail of the sequence fits TRBJ2-7 better, so the J call may be wrong. Germline CDR1 reads PRHDT; CDR2 reads FYEKMQ (reference sequence). The CDR3 extends over 13 amino acids. CDR3 in amino acids: CASTTTGSYEQYF. Here the CDR3 DNA reads TGTGCCAGCACCACGACAGGGTCATACGAGCAGTACTTC.

The genes are TRBV27 and TRBJ2-1; D might be TRBD2 (6 bases). The V gene's germline CDR1 is MNHEY and CDR2 SMNVEV (reference sequence). There are 14 residues in the CDR3. Trimming removed 3 bases at V and 7 bases at J, with 13 bases between. The CDR3 DNA reads as TGTGCCAGCAGTTTTGGAGGGGCGCAGAATGAGCAGTTCTTC. Its translation is CASSFGGAQNEQFF.

J is TRBJ1-3 and V is TRBV27; D perhaps matches TRBD1 (5 bases). The germline gives CDR1 MNHEY, CDR2 SMNVEV (reference sequence). This CDR3 comprises 14 residues. V lost 6 bases, J lost 2 bases, and 11 bases lay in between. Here the CDR3 reads CASSQGAAGNTIYF. Here the CDR3 DNA reads TGTGCCAGCAGCCAAGGGGCAGCTGGAAACACCATATATTTT.

The V call is TRBV20-1, the J call TRBJ1-2; TRBD1 might be the D (5 bases). This CDR3 has 11 residues. Germline CDR1 is DFQATT and CDR2 is SNEGSKA (reference sequence). Deletions cut 4 bases from V and 8 bases from J, with 11 bases between. In nucleotides, the CDR3 is TGCAGTGCTAAGGGGTATGGCGGCTACACCTTC. Translating gives CSAKGYGGYTF.

The rearrangement joins TRBV9 to TRBJ2-3, with 12 nucleotides matching TRBD2. Germline V gene lookup returns CDR1 SGDLS and CDR2 YYNGEE. V shed 3 bases and J 0 bases; nucleotides not matched to a gene: 2. The CDR3 runs to 16 residues. The CDR3 DNA sequence: TGTGCCAGCAGCGGACTAGCGGGGGCAAGCACAGATACGCAGTATTTT. It is translated as CASSGLAGASTDTQYF.

The CDR3 DNA follows: TGTGCCAGTAGTACCTTTGATACTTTCACGGACACTGAAGCTTTCTTT. This codes for CASSTFDTFTDTEAFF. The J gene is TRBJ1-1, the V gene TRBV19; no clear D gene. Germline V gene data show CDR1 as LNHDA and CDR2 as SQIVND (reference sequence). The CDR3 extends over 16 amino acids. The germline V and J ends were trimmed by 4 bases and 3 bases, with 18 bases remaining between them.